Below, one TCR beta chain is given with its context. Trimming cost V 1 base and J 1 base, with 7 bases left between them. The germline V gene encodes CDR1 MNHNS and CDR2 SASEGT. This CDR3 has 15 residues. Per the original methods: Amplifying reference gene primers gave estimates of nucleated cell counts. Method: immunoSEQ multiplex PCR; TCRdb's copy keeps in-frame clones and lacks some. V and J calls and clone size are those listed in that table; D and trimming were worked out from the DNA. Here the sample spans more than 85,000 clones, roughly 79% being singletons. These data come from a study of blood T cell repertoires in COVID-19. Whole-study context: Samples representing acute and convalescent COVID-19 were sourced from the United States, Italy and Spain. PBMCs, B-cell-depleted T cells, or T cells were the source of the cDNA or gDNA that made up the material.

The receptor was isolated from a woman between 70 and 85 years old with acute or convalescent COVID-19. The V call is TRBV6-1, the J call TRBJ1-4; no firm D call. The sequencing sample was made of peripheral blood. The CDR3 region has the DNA TGTGCCAGCAGTGAAGGTCCTAGAACTAATGAAAAACTGTTTTTT. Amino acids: CASSEGPRTNEKLFF.